Here is one T cell receptor beta chain with its context. The antigen remains unidentified. The data stem from a study of T cell repertoires in cytomegalovirus infection. About the study: Newly reported HLA-C-restricted and thoroughly characterized HLA-B-restricted CMV epitopes were employed. Findings and caveats of the study: The ex vivo response was dominated by HLA-C-restricted CMV-specific TCR beta clonotypes.

The CDR3 extends over 15 amino acids. The V end lost 4 bases, the J end lost 5 bases, and 15 bases lay between the germline ends. CDR1 and CDR2 (germline): MNHNS, SASEGT. TCRdb called the reads again in MiXCR, with one record for every CDR3 protein. The data hold 570,000 or so distinct CDR3 sequences, with around 40% observed a single time. This chain uses TRBV6-1 with TRBJ1-5; a weak D match, TRBD1 (6 bases). The origin of this receptor is a human donor in good health (CMV status not recorded). Some clones in this sample may be carry-over from other donors' samples. Sequenced material: cultured PBMCs, taken from culture after CMV antigen stimulation. CDR3 residues: CASSGLVRGHQPQHF. DNA of the CDR3: TGTGCCAGCAGTGGACTTGTCAGGGGCCATCAGCCCCAGCATTTT.